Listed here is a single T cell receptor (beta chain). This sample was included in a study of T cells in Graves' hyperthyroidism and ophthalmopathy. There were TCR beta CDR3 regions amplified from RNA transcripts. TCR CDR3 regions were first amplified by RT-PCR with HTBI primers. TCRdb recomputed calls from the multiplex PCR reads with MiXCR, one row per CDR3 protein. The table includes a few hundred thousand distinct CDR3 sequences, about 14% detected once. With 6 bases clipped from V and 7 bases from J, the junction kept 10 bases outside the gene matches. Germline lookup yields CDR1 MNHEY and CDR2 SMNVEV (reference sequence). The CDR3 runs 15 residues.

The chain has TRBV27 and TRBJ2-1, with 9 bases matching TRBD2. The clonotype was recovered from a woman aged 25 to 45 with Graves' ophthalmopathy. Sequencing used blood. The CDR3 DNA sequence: TGTGCCAGCAGATCTATAGCGGGGGTGTGGAATGAGCAGTTCTTC. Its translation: CASRSIAGVWNEQFF.